This TCR beta chain stems from a study of shared clonotypes between healthy human individuals. Whole-study findings and limits: Measured sharing among donors was expected to vary with sequencing depth.

The ends were cut back, 2 bases at V and 0 bases at J, with 10 bases in the middle. This CDR3 is 15 amino acids long. Germline CDR1 and CDR2: MNHNS and SASEGT. This clone was counted between two and nine times. Antigen: not known. The authors ran the assay at deep level. When replicate PCRs were run on sorted subsets, they used 200 ng DNA, tens of thousands of T cell genomes. Profiling relied on immunoSEQ multiplex PCR, and the TCRdb table lists in-frame clones only, not all of them. The repertoire has fewer than 2.5 million clones, approximately 93% of them found once; the top ten carry approximately 0.36%.

The sequence was obtained from a man aged 18-30 years in good health. Some clones in this sample may be carry-over from other donors' samples. The sequencing input was naive CD4+ T cells from PBMCs. As to subset: CD45RA+ positively selected. The chain links TRBV6-1 to TRBJ1-1; no reliable D call. CDR3 coding DNA: TGTGCCAGCAGTGAACGGTCGGGGATGAACACTGAAGCTTTCTTT. This sequence encodes CASSERSGMNTEAFF.